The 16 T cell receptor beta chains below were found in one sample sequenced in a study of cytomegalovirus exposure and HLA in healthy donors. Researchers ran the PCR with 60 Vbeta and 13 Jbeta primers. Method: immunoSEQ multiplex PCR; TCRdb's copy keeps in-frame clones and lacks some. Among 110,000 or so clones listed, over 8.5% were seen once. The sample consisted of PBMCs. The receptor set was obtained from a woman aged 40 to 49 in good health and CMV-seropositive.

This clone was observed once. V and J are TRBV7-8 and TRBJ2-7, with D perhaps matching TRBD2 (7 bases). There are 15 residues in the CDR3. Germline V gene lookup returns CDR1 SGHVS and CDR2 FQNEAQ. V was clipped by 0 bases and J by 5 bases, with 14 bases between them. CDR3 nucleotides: TGTGCCAGCAGCTTAGCGGGGTCGGGGGGCCACGAGCAGTACTTC. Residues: CASSLAGSGGHEQYF.

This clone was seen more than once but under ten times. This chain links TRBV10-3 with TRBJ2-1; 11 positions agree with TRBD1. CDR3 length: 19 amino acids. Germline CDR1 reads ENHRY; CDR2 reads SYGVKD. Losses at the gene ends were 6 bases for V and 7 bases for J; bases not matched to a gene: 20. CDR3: CAIRPGTGGSGTTLNEQFF. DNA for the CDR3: TGTGCCATCAGGCCCGGGACAGGGGGATCCGGGACTACCCTAAATGAGCAGTTCTTC.

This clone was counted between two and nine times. The CDR3 here is CASSHDRGDTEAFF. For the CDR3, the DNA is TGTGCCAGCAGCCACGACAGGGGGGACACTGAAGCTTTCTTT. The chain combines TRBV14 with TRBJ1-1, with 9 bases that match TRBD1. CDR1 is SGHDN and CDR2 is FVKESK in the germline V gene. CDR3 length: 14 residues. V was clipped by 3 bases and J by 3 bases; unmatched bases: 2.

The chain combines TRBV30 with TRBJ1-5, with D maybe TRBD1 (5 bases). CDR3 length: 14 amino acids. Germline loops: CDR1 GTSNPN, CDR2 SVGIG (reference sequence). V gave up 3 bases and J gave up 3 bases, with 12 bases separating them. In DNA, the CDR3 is TGTGCCTGGAGCGTTACAGGAATCAATCAGCCCCAGCATTTT. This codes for CAWSVTGINQPQHF.

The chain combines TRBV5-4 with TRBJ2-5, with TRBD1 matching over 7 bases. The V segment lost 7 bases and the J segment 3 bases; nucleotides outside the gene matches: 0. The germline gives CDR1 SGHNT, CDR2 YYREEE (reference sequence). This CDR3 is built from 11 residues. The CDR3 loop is CASQGEETQYF. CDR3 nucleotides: TGTGCCAGCCAGGGGGAAGAGACCCAGTACTTC. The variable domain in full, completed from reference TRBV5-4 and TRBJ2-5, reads ETGVTQSPTHLIKTRGQQVTLRCSSQSGHNTVSWYQQALGQGPQFIFQYYREEENGRGNFPPRFSGLQFPNYSSELNVNALELDDSALYLCASQGEETQYFGPGTRLLVL.

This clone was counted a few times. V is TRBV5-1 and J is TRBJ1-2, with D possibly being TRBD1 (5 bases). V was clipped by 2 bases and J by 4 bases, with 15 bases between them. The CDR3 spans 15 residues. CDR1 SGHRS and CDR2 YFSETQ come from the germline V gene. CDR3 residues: CASSLGHQLPYGYTF. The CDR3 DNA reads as TGCGCCAGCAGCTTAGGACACCAGTTGCCCTATGGCTACACCTTC.

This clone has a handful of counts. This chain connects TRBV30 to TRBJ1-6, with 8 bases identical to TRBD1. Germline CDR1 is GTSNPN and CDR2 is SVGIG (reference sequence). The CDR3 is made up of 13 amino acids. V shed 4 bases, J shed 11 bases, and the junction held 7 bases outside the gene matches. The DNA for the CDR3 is TGTGCCTGGACTGGACAGGGTCGCACACCCCTCCACTTT. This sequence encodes CAWTGQGRTPLHF.

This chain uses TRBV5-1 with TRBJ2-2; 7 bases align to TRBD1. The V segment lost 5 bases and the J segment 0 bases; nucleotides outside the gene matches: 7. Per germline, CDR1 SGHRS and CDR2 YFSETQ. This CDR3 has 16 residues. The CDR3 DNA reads TGCGCCAGCAGTTCCACCGGGACAGCGAACACCGGGGAGCTGTTTTTT. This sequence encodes CASSSTGTANTGELFF.

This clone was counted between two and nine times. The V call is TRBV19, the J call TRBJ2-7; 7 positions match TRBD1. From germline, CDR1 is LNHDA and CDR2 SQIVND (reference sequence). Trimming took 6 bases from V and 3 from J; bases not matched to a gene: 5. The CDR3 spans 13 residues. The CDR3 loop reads CASSRDRSYEQYF. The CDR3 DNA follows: TGTGCCAGTAGCCGGGACAGAAGCTACGAGCAGTACTTC.

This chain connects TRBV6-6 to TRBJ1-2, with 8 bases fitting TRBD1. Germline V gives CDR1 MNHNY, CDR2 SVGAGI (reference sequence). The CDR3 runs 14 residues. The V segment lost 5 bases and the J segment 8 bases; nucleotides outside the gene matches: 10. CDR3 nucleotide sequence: TGTGCCAGCAGTCCCTATCAGGGGGCTGGGGGCTACACCTTC. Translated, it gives CASSPYQGAGGYTF.

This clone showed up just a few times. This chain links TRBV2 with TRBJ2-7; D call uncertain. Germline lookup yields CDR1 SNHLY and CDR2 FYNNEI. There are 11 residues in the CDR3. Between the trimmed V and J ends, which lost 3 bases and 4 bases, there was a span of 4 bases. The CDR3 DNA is TGTGCCAGCAGTGAGACTTACGAGCAGTACTTC. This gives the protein CASSETYEQYF.

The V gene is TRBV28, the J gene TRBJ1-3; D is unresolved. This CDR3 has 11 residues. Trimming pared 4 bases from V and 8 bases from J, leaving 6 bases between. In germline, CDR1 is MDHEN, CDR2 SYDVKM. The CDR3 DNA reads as TGTGCCAGCAGTTATTCGTACACCATATATTTT. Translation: CASSYSYTIYF.

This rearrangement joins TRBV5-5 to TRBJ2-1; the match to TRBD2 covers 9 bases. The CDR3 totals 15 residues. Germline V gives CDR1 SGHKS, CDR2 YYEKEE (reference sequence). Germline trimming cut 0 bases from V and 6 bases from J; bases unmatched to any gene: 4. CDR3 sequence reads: CASSLVAGDINEQFF. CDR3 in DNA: TGTGCCAGCAGCTTGGTAGCGGGGGACATCAATGAGCAGTTCTTC.

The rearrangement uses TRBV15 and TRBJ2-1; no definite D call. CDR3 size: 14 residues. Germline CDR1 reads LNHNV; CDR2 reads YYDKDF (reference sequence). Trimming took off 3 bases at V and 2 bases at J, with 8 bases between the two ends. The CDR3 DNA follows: TGTGCCACCAGCAGGAGCAATGCCTACAATGAGCAGTTCTTC. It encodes CATSRSNAYNEQFF.

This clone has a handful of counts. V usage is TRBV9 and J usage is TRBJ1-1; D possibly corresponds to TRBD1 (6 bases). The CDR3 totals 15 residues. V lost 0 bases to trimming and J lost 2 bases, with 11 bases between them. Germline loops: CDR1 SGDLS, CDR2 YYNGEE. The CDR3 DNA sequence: TGTGCCAGCAGCGTAGTGGCAGGGGCCAACACTGAAGCTTTCTTT. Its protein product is CASSVVAGANTEAFF.

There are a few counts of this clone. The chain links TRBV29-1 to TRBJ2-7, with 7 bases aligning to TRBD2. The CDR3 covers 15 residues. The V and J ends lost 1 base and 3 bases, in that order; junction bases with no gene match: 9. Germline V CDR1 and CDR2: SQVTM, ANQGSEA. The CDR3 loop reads CSVEVSTGGYYEQYF. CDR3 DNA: TGCAGCGTTGAAGTGTCAACGGGGGGATACTACGAGCAGTACTTC.